The rows below give T cell receptor beta chains drawn from one sample of a study of T cell responses to AZD1222 COVID-19 vaccine. The method was immunoSEQ multiplex PCR; TCRdb's version includes in-frame clones alone and lacks a portion of them. This sample carries fewer than 110,000 clones, 70% to 90% of them seen once, and the ten largest clones take roughly 10%. This sample comprised peripheral blood, obtained 28 days after the second AZD1222 dose. The receptors stem from an adult who received the AZD1222 COVID-19 vaccine. Both conserved end residues are part of each CDR3. A D gene is named only where the DNA matches it firmly. A clone size is listed for some rows: how often the clone was seen (once, few, many), or a class if it is expanded.

size	V	J	D	DNA	CDR3
.	TRBV29-1	TRBJ2-5	.	TGCAGCGTCCCACGGAGGGAGACCCAGTACTTC	CSVPRRETQYF
.	TRBV2	TRBJ2-1	TRBD1	TGTGCCAGCAACGGACAGGGTACCTACAATGAGCAGTTCTTC	CASNGQGTYNEQFF
.	TRBV2	TRBJ1-5	TRBD1	TGTGCCAGCAGTGAAGATGGACAGGGTGCTCAGCCCCAGCATTTT	CASSEDGQGAQPQHF
.	TRBV5-1	TRBJ1-5	.	TGCGCCAGCAGCTTGGGGATTTTAGTAGGCAATCAGCCCCAGCATTTT	CASSLGILVGNQPQHF
.	TRBV7-9	TRBJ1-4	.	TGTGCCAGCAGCTTAAAAGCGGGAGGAGAAAAACTGTTTTTT	CASSLKAGGEKLFF
.	TRBV4-1	TRBJ1-4	.	TGCGCCAGCAGCCAGCCCGGCGCGACTAATGAAAAACTGTTTTTT	CASSQPGATNEKLFF
.	TRBV5-1	TRBJ2-1	.	TGCGCCAGCAGCTTGGCCAGGCCCTCCTACAATGAGCAGTTCTTC	CASSLARPSYNEQFF
.	TRBV5-1	TRBJ2-3	.	TGCGCCAGCAGCTTCGGACAGAACACAGATACGCAGTATTTT	CASSFGQNTDTQYF
.	TRBV7-2	TRBJ2-2	TRBD1	TGTGCCAGCAGCACAAGGTGGGGGACAGGAAAGCTCGGGGAGCTGTTTTTT	CASSTRWGTGKLGELFF
.	TRBV27	TRBJ1-6	TRBD1	TGTGCCAGCGGGACAGGATTGGGGGGCTCACCCCTCCACTTT	CASGTGLGGSPLHF
.	TRBV28	TRBJ1-2	.	TGTGCCAGCAGAGCCCAGGGAGGCTACACCTTC	CASRAQGGYTF
.	TRBV6-2/TRBV6-3	TRBJ2-7	TRBD1	TGTGCCAGCAGCCGACAGGGGCCCCACTACGAGCAGTACTTC	CASSRQGPHYEQYF
.	TRBV9	TRBJ2-5	TRBD1	TGTGCCAGCAGCCCTCGACAGGGGAATGGAGAGACCCAGTACTTC	CASSPRQGNGETQYF
.	TRBV21-1	TRBJ2-3	.	TGTGCCAGCGGGACAGGGACAGATACGCAGTATTTT	CASGTGTDTQYF
few	TRBV29-1	TRBJ1-4	.	TGCAGCGCCTTTGACAGTGCAACTAATGAAAAACTGTTTTTT	CSAFDSATNEKLFF
.	TRBV7-2	TRBJ2-5	.	TGTGCCAGCAGCTTGTTTGGTGCGCGGCAGGAAGAGACCCAGTACTTC	CASSLFGARQEETQYF
.	TRBV30	TRBJ2-3	TRBD1	TGTGCCTGGAGTGCCCAACAGGGGCGCCCCGGTACGCAGTATTTT	CAWSAQQGRPGTQYF
.	TRBV9	TRBJ1-6	TRBD1	TGTGCCAGCAGCCCCCTGGGACAGGGGAATTCACCCCTCCACTTT	CASSPLGQGNSPLHF
.	TRBV18	TRBJ2-1	.	TGTGCCACCTCAGGTGTCTCCTACAATGAGCAGTTCTTC	CATSGVSYNEQFF
.	TRBV5-1	TRBJ1-6	.	TGCGCCAGCAGCACAGACCCGAATTCACCCCTCCACTTT	CASSTDPNSPLHF
once	TRBV19	TRBJ1-2	.	TGTGCCAGTAGTATAGACCAAGGAGGAGGTAATGGCTACACCTTC	CASSIDQGGGNGYTF
.	TRBV29-1	TRBJ2-7	TRBD1	TGCAGCGCTGGACCGGGACAGGGAAACTACGAGCAGTACTTC	CSAGPGQGNYEQYF
once	TRBV9	TRBJ1-4	.	TGTGCCAGCAGCGTAGACAGGGAGAATGAAAAACTGTTTTTT	CASSVDRENEKLFF
.	TRBV18	TRBJ1-5	.	TGTGCCAGCTCACCGGAAGGGGACATCAATCAGCCCCAGCATTTT	CASSPEGDINQPQHF
once	TRBV7-9	TRBJ2-1	.	TGTGCCAGCAGCCCCGGGGTGGGACGAGATGGGCAGTTCTTC	CASSPGVGRDGQFF
.	TRBV5-1	TRBJ1-2	.	TGCGCCAGCAGCTTGTACGACAGGTCGCCTCACTATGGCTACACCTTC	CASSLYDRSPHYGYTF
.	TRBV5-1	TRBJ2-2	.	TGCGCCAGCAGTCAGGCCGGGGAGCTGTTTTTT	CASSQAGELFF
.	TRBV25-1	TRBJ1-2	.	TGTGCCAGCAGTGGTATGTTATACTATGGCTACACCTTC	CASSGMLYYGYTF
.	TRBV28	TRBJ2-2	.	TGTGCCAGCAGTTTGGTTGCACTCGCCGGGGAGCTGTTTTTT	CASSLVALAGELFF
few	TRBV10-2	TRBJ1-2	.	TGCGCCAGCAGAGAAGGAGGGGTTATCTATGGCTACACCTTC	CASREGGVIYGYTF
.	TRBV5-1	TRBJ2-7	.	TGCGCCAGCAGCAAGGGACCCTCTAGCTCCTACGAGCAGTACTTC	CASSKGPSSSYEQYF
.	TRBV28	TRBJ2-1	TRBD1	TGTGCCAGCAGCAGCGGGACAGGGAATAGAAATGAGCAGTTCTTC	CASSSGTGNRNEQFF
.	TRBV5-1	TRBJ2-7	.	TGCGCCAGCAGCTTGGTCTCCTACGAGCAGTACTTC	CASSLVSYEQYF
once	TRBV7-3	TRBJ2-2	.	TGTGCCAGCAGCTTACAGGGGACCGGGGAGCTGTTTTTT	CASSLQGTGELFF
.	TRBV5-4	TRBJ1-1	.	TGTGCCAGCAGCTTGAACACTGAAGCTTTCTTT	CASSLNTEAFF